This TCR beta chain was observed in a study of blood T cell repertoires in COVID-19. Study-level information: T cells, B-cell-depleted T cells, or PBMCs provided the cDNA or gDNA that served as material.

Authors' analysis steps: It was from reference gene primer amplification that nucleated cell counts were estimated. Clones were read by immunoSEQ multiplex PCR, and TCRdb kept only the in-frame ones, dropping some. Clonal size and the V and J genes are those of that table, whereas D and trimming came from the DNA. The table records about 190,000 clones, approximately 91% of them present only once. Sequencing was carried out using peripheral blood. This TCR derives from a man in his thirties or forties with acute or convalescent COVID-19.

The CDR3 sequence: CASRFTSHTGGGSYEQYF. The CDR3, as DNA: TGTGCCAGCAGATTTACCAGTCATACAGGGGGCGGCTCCTACGAGCAGTACTTC. The chain recombines TRBV28 with TRBJ2-7, with 9 nucleotides matching TRBD1. Germline trimming cut 6 bases from V and 0 bases from J; bases unmatched to any gene: 15. The CDR3 spans 18 residues. CDR1 and CDR2 from the germline V gene are MDHEN and SYDVKM.